A single sample gave rise to the 21 T cell receptor beta chains below, sequenced in a study of technical replicates of blood from a few donors. Repertoires were generated with immunoSEQ multiplex PCR, while TCRdb's copy carries only in-frame clones and drops some. The repertoire has approximately 15,000 clones, roughly 88% of them found once; the top ten carry roughly an eighth. The sequenced sample was PBMCs. The receptor set was obtained from a human donor in good health.

This rearrangement joins TRBV7-8 to TRBJ2-1; 7 bases are shared with TRBD2. This CDR3 spans 16 amino acids. CDR1 is SGHVS, CDR2 FQNEAQ, per germline. Trimming removed 1 base from V and 0 bases from J; junction bases left unmatched: 3. The CDR3 sequence: CASSLVGGSSYNEQFF. In nucleotides, the CDR3 is TGTGCCAGCAGCTTAGTGGGCGGGAGCTCCTACAATGAGCAGTTCTTC.

This clone was observed once. V and J are TRBV28 and TRBJ2-7; D gene ambiguous. This CDR3 is built from 11 residues. The germline V gene encodes CDR1 MDHEN and CDR2 SYDVKM. Trimming took 6 bases from V and 4 from J, leaving 7 bases between them. CDR3 nucleotide sequence: TGTGCCAGCAGAGCCTCTTACGAGCAGTACTTC. It translates to CASRASYEQYF.

This sequence joins TRBV6-1 and TRBJ2-1; TRBD2 agrees at 9 bases. Germline V gives CDR1 MNHNS, CDR2 SASEGT. Germline trimming cut 5 bases from V and 5 bases from J; bases unmatched to any gene: 4. CDR3 length equals 14 residues. The DNA for the CDR3 is TGTGCCAGCAGTCTCAGCGGGAGGCACAATGAGCAGTTCTTC. Amino acids: CASSLSGRHNEQFF.

This chain joins TRBV27 and TRBJ2-7; D possibly corresponds to TRBD1 (6 bases). V dropped 1 base and J dropped 4 bases, with 11 bases sitting between them. Looked up from germline, CDR1 is MNHEY and CDR2 is SMNVEV (reference sequence). The CDR3 spans 14 residues. The CDR3 coding sequence is TGTGCCAGCAGTTTATGGGCAGGGGAGTACGAGCAGTACTTC. Protein product: CASSLWAGEYEQYF.

The V gene is TRBV19, the J gene TRBJ2-3; the D gene is possibly TRBD2 (7 bases). Germline values: CDR1 LNHDA, CDR2 SQIVND (reference sequence). The CDR3 consists of 14 residues. V gave up 3 bases and J gave up 3 bases, with 10 bases separating them. DNA for the CDR3: TGTGCCAGTAGTATGGGGGGGGCAACAGATACGCAGTATTTT. Amino acids: CASSMGGATDTQYF.

The chain uses TRBV9 and TRBJ1-4, with D possibly being TRBD1 (5 bases). Germline V gene lookup returns CDR1 SGDLS and CDR2 YYNGEE. The CDR3 has 17 amino acids. With 0 bases removed from V and 2 bases from J, the gap between germline ends came to 14 bases. The CDR3 nucleotides are TGTGCCAGCAGCGTAGGGGGGAGGGCGTGGACTAATGAAAAACTGTTTTTT. Amino acid sequence: CASSVGGRAWTNEKLFF.

The chain recombines TRBV7-7 with TRBJ1-1; 8 bases map to TRBD1. The V and J ends lost 3 bases and 5 bases, in that order; junction bases with no gene match: 2. Germline CDR1 and CDR2: SSHAT and FNYEAQ (reference sequence). The CDR3 length is 13 residues. The CDR3 DNA follows: TGTGCCAGCAGCTTGACAGGGGAGACTGAAGCTTTCTTT. Residues: CASSLTGETEAFF.

This clone has just a few counts. The rearrangement uses TRBV6-5 and TRBJ2-3, with D uncertain. Germline assignment: CDR1 MNHEY and CDR2 SVGAGI. Trimming took 0 bases from V and 7 from J, leaving 14 bases between them. This CDR3 region has 15 residues. The CDR3 spells CASSYSISDPYTQYF. CDR3 coding DNA: TGTGCCAGCAGTTACTCGATCAGCGACCCATATACGCAGTATTTT.

The count of this clone is one. The J gene is TRBJ2-3, the V gene TRBV30; 12 bases are shared with TRBD1. V trimming: 4 bases; J trimming: 4 bases; junction bases outside the gene matches: 3. From germline, CDR1 is GTSNPN and CDR2 SVGIG (reference sequence). CDR3 length: 14 amino acids. The CDR3 protein is CAWTGTGGADTQYF. The CDR3, as DNA: TGTGCCTGGACCGGGACAGGGGGCGCAGATACGCAGTATTTT.

The chain's CDR3 is CASSLGGVGQPYEQYF. In nucleotides, the CDR3 is TGCGCCAGCAGCCTCGGGGGGGTGGGACAACCCTACGAGCAGTACTTC. The rearrangement uses TRBV4-1 and TRBJ2-7; 8 positions agree with TRBD2. The V segment lost 4 bases and the J segment 2 bases; nucleotides outside the gene matches: 10. Germline CDR1 is MGHRA and CDR2 is YSYEKL. CDR3 size: 16 residues.

This chain connects TRBV6-5 to TRBJ1-2, with D tentatively TRBD1 (6 bases). The CDR3 covers 13 residues. V was clipped by 2 bases and J by 6 bases, with 10 bases between them. CDR1 is MNHEY, CDR2 SVGAGI, per germline. DNA of the CDR3: TGTGCCAGCAGTTACCTTAACAGGGATGGCTACACCTTC. Its protein is CASSYLNRDGYTF.

This chain links TRBV25-1 with TRBJ1-6; D call uncertain. This CDR3 region has 13 residues. CDR1 and CDR2 (germline): MGHDK, SYGVNS. Trimming pared 2 bases from V and 10 bases from J, leaving 9 bases between. The CDR3 loop reads CASSERSGSPLHF. In DNA, the CDR3 is TGTGCCAGCAGTGAACGGAGCGGCTCACCCCTCCACTTT. The variable domain in full, with the rest retrieved from reference TRBV25-1 and TRBJ1-6, is EADIYQTPRYLVIGTGKKITLECSQTMGHDKMYWYQQDPGMELHLIHYSYGVNSTEKGDLSSESTVSRIRTEHFPLTLESARPSHTSQYLCASSERSGSPLHFGNGTRLTVT.

The chain employs TRBV19 and TRBJ2-7; possible D gene TRBD1, 5 bases. This CDR3 region has 13 residues. V lost 1 base and J 12 bases, leaving 16 bases between the germline ends. Per the germline V gene, CDR1 is LNHDA and CDR2 is SQIVND (reference sequence). CDR3 nucleotides: TGTGCCAGTAGTATAGGCGCCCTAGACAGACTGTACTTC. This encodes CASSIGALDRLYF. The whole variable domain, filled in from reference TRBV19 and TRBJ2-7, reads DGGITQSPKYLFRKEGQNVTLSCEQNLNHDAMYWYRQDPGQGLRLIYYSQIVNDFQKGDIAEGYSVSREKKESFPLTVTSAQKNPTAFYLCASSIGALDRLYFGPGTRLTVT.

This clone was found a few times. The V and J genes are TRBV18 and TRBJ1-1, with D unclear. The V end lost 3 bases, the J end lost 1 base, and 6 bases lay between the germline ends. The germline gives CDR1 KGHSH, CDR2 LQKENI. The CDR3 spans 13 residues. CDR3 nucleotide sequence: TGTGCCAGCTCACCTAACAAGAACACTGAAGCTTTCTTT. Its translation: CASSPNKNTEAFF.

In DNA, the CDR3 is TGTGCCAGCAGTGAAGCCGGGTTAGTAGCCAAAAACATTCAGTACTTC. Its protein product is CASSEAGLVAKNIQYF. The chain employs TRBV2 and TRBJ2-4; D gene ambiguous. The CDR3 has 16 amino acids. Germline CDR1 SNHLY, CDR2 FYNNEI. The ends were cut back, 0 bases at V and 0 bases at J, with 9 bases in the middle.

The chain has TRBV30 and TRBJ2-7; tentative D call: TRBD1 (6 bases). Trimming pared 5 bases from V and 3 bases from J, leaving 14 bases between. The CDR3 consists of 13 residues. Germline lookup yields CDR1 GTSNPN and CDR2 SVGIG (reference sequence). CDR3 sequence reads: CAWGGQTNYEQYF. The CDR3 coding sequence is TGTGCCTGGGGAGGACAGACAAACTACGAGCAGTACTTC.

The chain is built from TRBV6-1 and TRBJ1-1; D gene unclear. Looked up from germline, CDR1 is MNHNS and CDR2 is SASEGT. V gave up 2 bases and J gave up 0 bases, with 13 bases separating them. There are 16 residues in the CDR3. The CDR3 DNA reads TGTGCCAGCAGTGAACCAGGAAAACTCATGAACACTGAAGCTTTCTTT. Translation: CASSEPGKLMNTEAFF.

This chain uses TRBV6-5 with TRBJ1-5; TRBD1 might be the D (6 bases). Germline CDR1 is MNHEY and CDR2 is SVGAGI. The CDR3 loop spans 14 amino acids. V gave up 5 bases and J gave up 5 bases, with 13 bases separating them. In nucleotides, the CDR3 is TGTGCCAGCAGTCAGCAGGGGCCCGATCAGCCCCAGCATTTT. It translates to CASSQQGPDQPQHF.

V and J are TRBV2 and TRBJ2-7, with TRBD1 matching 11 bases. The V and J ends lost 0 bases and 4 bases, in that order; junction bases with no gene match: 8. CDR3 size: 17 residues. Germline V gene lookup returns CDR1 SNHLY and CDR2 FYNNEI. For the CDR3, the DNA is TGTGCCAGCAGTGAAGCGACCGCCTGGGACAGGGGGTACGAGCAGTACTTC. It yields the protein CASSEATAWDRGYEQYF. Full variable domain (rest looked up from reference TRBV2 and TRBJ2-7): EPEVTQTPSHQVTQMGQEVILRCVPISNHLYFYWYRQILGQKVEFLVSFYNNEISEKSEIFDDQFSVERPDGSNFTLKIRSTKLEDSAMYFCASSEATAWDRGYEQYFGPGTRLTVT.

The gene calls are TRBV5-1 and TRBJ1-1, with unresolved D. The CDR3 length is 16 residues. V lost 4 bases and J 5 bases, leaving 21 bases between the germline ends. Germline CDR1 and CDR2: SGHRS and YFSETQ. CDR3 sequence reads: CASSKSGSSTGTEAFF. The CDR3 region has the DNA TGCGCCAGCAGCAAGTCCGGGTCTTCGACGGGGACTGAAGCTTTCTTT.

The chain has TRBV10-1 and TRBJ2-1; D ambiguous. The CDR3 consists of 15 residues. Per germline, CDR1 WNHNN and CDR2 SYGVQD (reference sequence). Trimming removed 1 base at V and 0 bases at J, with 7 bases between. The CDR3 here is CASSEFASSYNEQFF. In nucleotides, the CDR3 is TGCGCCAGCAGTGAGTTTGCGAGCTCCTACAATGAGCAGTTCTTC.